This T cell receptor beta chain was recorded in a study of shared clonotypes between healthy human individuals. Free of recent acute infections or vaccinations, the donors were healthy HIV-negative adults. In the CD4+ fraction, cells were divided into CD45RA+ naive and CD45RA-negative memory subsets. To note about this clone: What it recognizes is unknown.

Study-wide points: Estimated richness was generally greater in naive than memory subsets.

The CDR3 covers 15 residues. J gave up 7 bases and V 4 bases, and 10 bases lay outside the gene matches. Germline V gives CDR1 SGDLS, CDR2 YYNGEE. The deep-level immunoSEQ assay was used. TCRdb's copy holds only in-frame clones and misses some; the assay was immunoSEQ multiplex PCR. Of a few million clones in the sample, just over 90% were seen once. The sequenced material came from naive CD4+ T cells sorted from blood. Subset denoted: CD45RA+ positively selected. This receptor was taken from a man younger than 35 in good health. V gene TRBV9 combines with J gene TRBJ2-1; 8 nucleotides match TRBD2. In DNA, the CDR3 is TGTGCCAGCAGCTTACCGGGACTAGGGGCGAATGAGCAGTTCTTC. This sequence encodes CASSLPGLGANEQFF.